This T cell receptor beta chain stems from a study of blood T cell repertoires in COVID-19. Method: immunoSEQ multiplex PCR; TCRdb's copy keeps in-frame clones and lacks some. The sample has a few hundred thousand clones, almost 90% seen once. Sequenced sample: PBMCs or T cells enriched from blood (not recorded which). The source of this sequence is a man aged 25-45 years who had been exposed to COVID-19.

CDR3 region: CASSLRSGQGAGELFF. As DNA, the CDR3 is TGTGCCAGCAGTTTACGGAGTGGACAGGGGGCCGGGGAGCTGTTTTTT. The chain joins TRBV27 to TRBJ2-2; 10 bases match TRBD1. The V gene end was trimmed by 2 bases and the J gene end by 6 bases; junction bases not matched to a gene: 6. The germline V gene has CDR1 MNHEY and CDR2 SMNVEV (reference sequence). This CDR3 region has 16 residues.